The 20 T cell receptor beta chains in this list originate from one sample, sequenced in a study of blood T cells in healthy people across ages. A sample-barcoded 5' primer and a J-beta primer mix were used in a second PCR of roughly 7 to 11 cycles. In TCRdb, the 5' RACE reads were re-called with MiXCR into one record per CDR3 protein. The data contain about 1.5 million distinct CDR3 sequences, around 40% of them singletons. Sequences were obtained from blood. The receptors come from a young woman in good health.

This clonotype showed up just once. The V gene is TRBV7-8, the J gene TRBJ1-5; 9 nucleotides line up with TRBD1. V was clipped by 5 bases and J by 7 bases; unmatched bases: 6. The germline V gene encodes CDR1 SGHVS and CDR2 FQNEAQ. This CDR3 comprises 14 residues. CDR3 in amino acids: CASSTYRGRQPQHF. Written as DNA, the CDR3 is TGTGCCAGCAGCACCTACAGGGGGCGGCAGCCCCAGCATTTT.

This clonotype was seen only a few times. DNA of the CDR3: TGTGCCAGCAGCCCCCGGACTAGCGGGAAGTGTGAGCAGTTCTTC. Translation: CASSPRTSGKCEQFF. This chain uses TRBV4-2 with TRBJ2-1; 12 nucleotides match TRBD2. The CDR3 sequence is 15 residues long. Germline V gene lookup returns CDR1 LGHNA and CDR2 YNFKEQ. The V gene end was trimmed by 4 bases and the J gene end by 9 bases; junction bases not matched to a gene: 7.

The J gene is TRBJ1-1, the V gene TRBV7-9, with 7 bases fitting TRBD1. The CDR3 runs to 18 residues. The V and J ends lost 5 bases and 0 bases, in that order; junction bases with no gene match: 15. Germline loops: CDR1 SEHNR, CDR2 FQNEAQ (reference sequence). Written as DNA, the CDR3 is TGTGCCAGCAGCCCAGGGGGAGGGGCCGCTTTGATGAACACTGAAGCTTTCTTT. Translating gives CASSPGGGAALMNTEAFF.

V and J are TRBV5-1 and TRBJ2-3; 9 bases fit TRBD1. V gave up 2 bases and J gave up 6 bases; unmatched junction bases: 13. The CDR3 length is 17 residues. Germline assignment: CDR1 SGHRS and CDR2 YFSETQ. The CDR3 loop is CASSFTLGQGIQDTQYF. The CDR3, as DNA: TGCGCCAGCAGCTTTACTCTTGGACAGGGGATCCAGGATACGCAGTATTTT.

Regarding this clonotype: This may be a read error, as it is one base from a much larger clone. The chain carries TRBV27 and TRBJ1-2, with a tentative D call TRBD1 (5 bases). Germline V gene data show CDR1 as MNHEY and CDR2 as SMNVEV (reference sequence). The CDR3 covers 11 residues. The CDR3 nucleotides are TGTACCACCCTAGCAGGGAGAGGCTACACCTTC. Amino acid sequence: CTTLAGRGYTF.

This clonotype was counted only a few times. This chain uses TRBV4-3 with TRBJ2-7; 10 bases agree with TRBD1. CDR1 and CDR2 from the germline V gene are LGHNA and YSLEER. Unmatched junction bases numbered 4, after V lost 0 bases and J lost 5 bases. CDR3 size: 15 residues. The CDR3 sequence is CASSQERDRGHEQYF. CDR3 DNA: TGCGCCAGCAGCCAAGAGCGGGACAGGGGCCACGAGCAGTACTTC.

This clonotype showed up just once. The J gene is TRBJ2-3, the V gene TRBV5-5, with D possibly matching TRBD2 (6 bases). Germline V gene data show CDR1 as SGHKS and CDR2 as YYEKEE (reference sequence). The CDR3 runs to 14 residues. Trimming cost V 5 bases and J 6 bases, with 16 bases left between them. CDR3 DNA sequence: TGTGCCAGCAGTCGACAGACTAGTTCGGATACGCAGTATTTT. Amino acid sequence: CASSRQTSSDTQYF.

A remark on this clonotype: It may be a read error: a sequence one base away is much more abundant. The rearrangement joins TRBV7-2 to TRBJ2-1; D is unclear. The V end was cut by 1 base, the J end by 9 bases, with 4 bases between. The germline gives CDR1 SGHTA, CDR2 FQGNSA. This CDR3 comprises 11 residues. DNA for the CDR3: TGTGCCAGCAGCTTAGTCTGTGAGCAGTTCTTC. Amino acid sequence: CASSLVCEQFF.

The CDR3 nucleotides read TGTGCCAGCAGCGTGGAAACGGTCGGCGTGAACACTGAAGCTTTCTTT. This sequence encodes CASSVETVGVNTEAFF. The J gene is TRBJ1-1, the V gene TRBV7-8, with no clear D. Germline CDR1 SGHVS, CDR2 FQNEAQ. Between the trimmed V and J ends, which lost 5 bases and 0 bases, there was a span of 16 bases. This CDR3 contains 16 residues.

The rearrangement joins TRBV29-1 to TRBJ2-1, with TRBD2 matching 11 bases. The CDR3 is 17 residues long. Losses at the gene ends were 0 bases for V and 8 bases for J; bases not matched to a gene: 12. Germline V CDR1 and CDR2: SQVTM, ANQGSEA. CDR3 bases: TGCAGCGTTGAAGATTCTAAGGCTAGCGGGAGGAGCGATGAGCAGTTCTTC. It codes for CSVEDSKASGRSDEQFF.

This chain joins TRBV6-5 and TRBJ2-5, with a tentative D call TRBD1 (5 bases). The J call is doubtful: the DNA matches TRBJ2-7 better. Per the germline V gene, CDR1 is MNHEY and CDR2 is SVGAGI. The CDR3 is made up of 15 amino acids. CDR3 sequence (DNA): TGTGCCAGCAGTATAATCCCCGACAGCTCCTACGAGCAGTACTTC. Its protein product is CASSIIPDSSYEQYF.

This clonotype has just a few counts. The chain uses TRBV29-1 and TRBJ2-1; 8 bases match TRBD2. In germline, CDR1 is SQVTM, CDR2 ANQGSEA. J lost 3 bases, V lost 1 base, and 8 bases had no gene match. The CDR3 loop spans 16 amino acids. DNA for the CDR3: TGCAGCGTTGAAGCGCCGGCTAGCGGGTACTACAATGAGCAGTTCTTC. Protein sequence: CSVEAPASGYYNEQFF.

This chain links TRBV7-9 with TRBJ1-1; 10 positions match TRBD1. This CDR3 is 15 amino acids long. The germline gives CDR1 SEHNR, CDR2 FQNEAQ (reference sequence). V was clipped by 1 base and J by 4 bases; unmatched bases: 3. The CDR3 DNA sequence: TGTGCCAGCAGCTTAGGTTGGGACAGGGGCACTGAAGCTTTCTTT. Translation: CASSLGWDRGTEAFF.

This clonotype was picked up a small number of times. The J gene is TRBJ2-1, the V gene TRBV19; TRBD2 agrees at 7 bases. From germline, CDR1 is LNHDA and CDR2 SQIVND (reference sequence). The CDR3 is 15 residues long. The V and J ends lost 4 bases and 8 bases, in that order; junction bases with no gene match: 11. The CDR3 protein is CASSSLAGAADEQFF. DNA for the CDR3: TGTGCCAGTAGTAGCTTGGCGGGAGCTGCGGATGAGCAGTTCTTC.

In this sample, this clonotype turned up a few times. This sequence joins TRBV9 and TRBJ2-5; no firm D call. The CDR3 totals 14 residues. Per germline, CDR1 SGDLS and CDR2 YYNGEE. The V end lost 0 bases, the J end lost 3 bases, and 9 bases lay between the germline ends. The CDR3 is CASSVVGYEETQYF. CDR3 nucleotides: TGTGCCAGCAGCGTAGTAGGGTATGAAGAGACCCAGTACTTC.

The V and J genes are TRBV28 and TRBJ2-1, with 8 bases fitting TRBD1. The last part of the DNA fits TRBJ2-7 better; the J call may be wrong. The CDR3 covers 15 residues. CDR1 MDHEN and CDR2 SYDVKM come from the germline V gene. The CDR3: CASSLDRVIFNEQYF. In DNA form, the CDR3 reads TGTGCCAGCAGTTTGGACAGGGTGATCTTCAATGAGCAGTACTTC.

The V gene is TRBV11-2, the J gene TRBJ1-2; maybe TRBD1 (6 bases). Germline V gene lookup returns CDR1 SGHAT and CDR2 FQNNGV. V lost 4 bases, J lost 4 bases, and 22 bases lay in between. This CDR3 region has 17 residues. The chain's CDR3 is CASSSLVGAGASYGYTF. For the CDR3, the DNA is TGTGCCAGCAGCTCATTAGTAGGTGCAGGGGCCAGCTATGGCTACACCTTC.

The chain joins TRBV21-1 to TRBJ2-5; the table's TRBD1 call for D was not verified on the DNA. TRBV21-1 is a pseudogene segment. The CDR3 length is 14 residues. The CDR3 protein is CASSGRGKEETQYF. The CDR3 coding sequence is TGTGCCAGCAGCGGCAGGGGGAAAGAAGAGACCCAGTACTTC.

The CDR3, as DNA: TGTGCCAGCAGCCCAAGACAGGTGGTAGCTTTCTTT. It translates to CASSPRQVVAFF. The chain has TRBV7-2 and TRBJ1-1; maybe TRBD1 (6 bases). V lost 5 bases to trimming and J lost 10 bases, with 14 bases between them. Germline CDR1 and CDR2: SGHTA and FQGNSA. The CDR3 spans 12 residues.

CDR3 in amino acids: CSVALIGSYNEQYF. CDR3 DNA sequence: TGCAGCGTAGCGCTGATCGGGTCCTACAATGAGCAGTACTTC. The V and J genes are TRBV29-1 and TRBJ2-7, with D unresolved. Between the trimmed V and J ends, which lost 6 bases and 7 bases, there was a span of 22 bases. The CDR3 has 14 residues. Germline V gene data show CDR1 as SQVTM and CDR2 as ANQGSEA.